This T cell receptor beta chain was sequenced for a study of cytomegalovirus exposure and HLA in healthy donors. The ends were cut back, 0 bases at V and 0 bases at J, with 17 bases in the middle. Germline-derived CDR1 and CDR2 are SGHNT and YYREEE (reference sequence). CDR3 length equals 18 residues. Use of 60 Vbeta and 13 Jbeta primers characterized the PCR. Produced via immunoSEQ multiplex PCR; TCRdb's table is partial and in-frame only. The sample lists 45,000 to 65,000 clones; roughly 70% were seen once. The specimen sequenced was PBMCs. The J gene is TRBJ2-3, the V gene TRBV5-4, with D maybe TRBD1 (6 bases). The receptor's source is a woman aged 45-65 years in good health and CMV-seropositive. Here the CDR3 DNA reads TGTGCCAGCAGCTTGGGTCTACAGGGCCCTGTCAGCACAGATACGCAGTATTTT. Encoded protein: CASSLGLQGPVSTDTQYF.